This TCR beta chain was observed in a study of blood T cell repertoires in COVID-19. For the study at large: The United States, Italy and Spain were the sources of the acute and convalescent COVID-19 samples. T cells, B-cell-depleted T cells, or PBMCs supplied cDNA or gDNA.

Original analysis: Nucleated cell counts were estimated from reference gene primer amplification. The table came from immunoSEQ multiplex PCR; TCRdb's copy has only in-frame clones and leaves some out. The V and J calls and clone size are taken from that table; D and trimming were inferred from the DNA. The top ten clones hold approximately 3% of a sample with about 64,000 clones, over 75% of them seen once. Germline assignment: CDR1 SGHRS and CDR2 YFSETQ. The CDR3 is 15 residues long. The trim removed 3 bases at V and 1 base at J, leaving 1 base unmatched. The source is a man over 45 with active COVID-19. Input material: peripheral blood. V is TRBV5-1 and J is TRBJ1-3; 10 bases fit TRBD1. In nucleotides, the CDR3 is TGCGCCAGCAGCTCGGGACAGGGGTCTGGAAACACCATATATTTT. This translates into CASSSGQGSGNTIYF.